This TCR beta chain was retrieved from a study of blood T cell repertoires in COVID-19. Whole-study context: The study drew acute and convalescent COVID-19 samples from the United States, Italy and Spain.

Profiling relied on immunoSEQ multiplex PCR, and the TCRdb table lists in-frame clones only, not all of them. The table lists 250,000 to 350,000 clones, more than 75% of them singletons. Per germline, CDR1 SGHDT and CDR2 YYEEEE. The CDR3 sequence is 16 residues long. V shed 2 bases, J shed 5 bases, and the junction held 12 bases outside the gene matches. Material: peripheral blood. The chain is built from TRBV5-6 and TRBJ1-1, with 7 bases that match TRBD1. The clonotype originates from a woman in her 30s who had recovered from COVID-19. CDR3 sequence: CASSFRKTGFRTEAFF. The CDR3 nucleotides read TGTGCCAGCAGCTTTCGGAAGACAGGGTTTAGGACTGAAGCTTTCTTT.